Listed below are T cell receptor beta chains from one sample, sequenced in a study of cytotoxic CD8 clonotypes in ibrutinib-treated CLL. Data came from immunoSEQ multiplex PCR; TCRdb stores just in-frame clones and leaves some out. The sample lists fewer than 400,000 clones; 67% were seen once. The starting material was PBMCs, obtained after 36 months of ibrutinib treatment. The receptors here all came from a human donor with chronic lymphocytic leukemia. Both conserved end residues are trimmed from each CDR3. Clone size appears in some rows only: once, few, many, or a class for an expanded clone.

j_call: TRBJ1-5
clone_size: -
cdr3_length: 13
v_call: TRBV11-2
cdr3_aa: ASSPRGGANQPQH

j_call: TRBJ1-2
clone_size: -
cdr3_length: 11
v_call: TRBV6-4
cdr3_aa: ASSAQGGDGYT

j_call: TRBJ2-3
clone_size: -
cdr3_length: 15
v_call: TRBV7-8
cdr3_aa: ASSFHLLAKSTDTQY

j_call: TRBJ2-7
clone_size: -
cdr3_length: 14
v_call: TRBV7-9
cdr3_aa: ASGRLAGRGLYEQY

j_call: TRBJ2-7
clone_size: -
cdr3_length: 14
v_call: TRBV2
cdr3_aa: ASYKVWDRGSNEQY

j_call: TRBJ2-5
clone_size: -
cdr3_length: 11
v_call: TRBV6-6
cdr3_aa: ASRLGGGQTQY

j_call: TRBJ1-5
clone_size: few
cdr3_length: 13
v_call: TRBV5-1
cdr3_aa: ASSLAGQGDQPQH

j_call: TRBJ2-5
clone_size: -
cdr3_length: 12
v_call: TRBV19
cdr3_aa: ASSMTLGLETQY

j_call: TRBJ1-1
clone_size: -
cdr3_length: 11
v_call: TRBV9
cdr3_aa: ASSVYLNTEAF

j_call: TRBJ2-1
clone_size: -
cdr3_length: 14
v_call: TRBV7-6
cdr3_aa: ASSPRRGSSYNEQF

j_call: TRBJ2-7
clone_size: once
cdr3_length: 13
v_call: TRBV13
cdr3_aa: ASSPTSGKVYEQY

j_call: TRBJ2-1
clone_size: few
cdr3_length: 12
v_call: TRBV28
cdr3_aa: ASKGVGVYNEQF

j_call: TRBJ2-5
clone_size: few
cdr3_length: 10
v_call: TRBV7-2
cdr3_aa: ASSLGPTSQY

j_call: TRBJ2-2
clone_size: -
cdr3_length: 14
v_call: TRBV25-1
cdr3_aa: ASSEWTGGITGELF

j_call: TRBJ2-7
clone_size: -
cdr3_length: 10
v_call: TRBV6-6
cdr3_aa: ASSYGAEEQY

j_call: TRBJ2-7
clone_size: -
cdr3_length: 14
v_call: TRBV14
cdr3_aa: ASSREDRTFTYEQY

j_call: TRBJ1-1
clone_size: -
cdr3_length: 15
v_call: TRBV27
cdr3_aa: ASSLIGTGGLNTEAF

j_call: TRBJ2-2
clone_size: few
cdr3_length: 12
v_call: TRBV27
cdr3_aa: ASSLSRWSGELF

j_call: TRBJ1-5
clone_size: -
cdr3_length: 13
v_call: TRBV15
cdr3_aa: ATSRTDRPDQPQH

j_call: TRBJ1-5
clone_size: few
cdr3_length: 10
v_call: TRBV28
cdr3_aa: ASSFGAQPQH

j_call: TRBJ2-5
clone_size: -
cdr3_length: 11
v_call: TRBV25-1
cdr3_aa: ASRGPYQETQY

j_call: TRBJ2-1
clone_size: -
cdr3_length: 13
v_call: TRBV25-1
cdr3_aa: ASSVTRGPYNEQF

j_call: TRBJ2-7
clone_size: few
cdr3_length: 12
v_call: TRBV6-5
cdr3_aa: ASSMTGVVYEQY

j_call: TRBJ2-3
clone_size: -
cdr3_length: 13
v_call: TRBV12-5
cdr3_aa: ASGLPTGSTDTQY

j_call: TRBJ2-5
clone_size: -
cdr3_length: 14
v_call: TRBV5-6
cdr3_aa: ASSGTGLRFRETQY

j_call: TRBJ2-5
clone_size: -
cdr3_length: 14
v_call: TRBV2
cdr3_aa: ASSVFTHGVGETQY

j_call: TRBJ2-1
clone_size: -
cdr3_length: 13
v_call: TRBV5-1
cdr3_aa: ASSPTSGRVNEQF

j_call: TRBJ2-7
clone_size: -
cdr3_length: 11
v_call: TRBV5-4
cdr3_aa: ASSLGWSYEQY

j_call: TRBJ2-7
clone_size: -
cdr3_length: 10
v_call: TRBV28
cdr3_aa: ASTADTYEQY

j_call: TRBJ2-1
clone_size: -
cdr3_length: 13
v_call: TRBV7-9
cdr3_aa: ASSSQGPLYNEQF

j_call: TRBJ1-2
clone_size: -
cdr3_length: 12
v_call: TRBV2
cdr3_aa: ASRFMGGTYGYT

j_call: TRBJ2-5
clone_size: -
cdr3_length: 13
v_call: TRBV2
cdr3_aa: ASISSGGWQETQY

j_call: TRBJ1-2
clone_size: -
cdr3_length: 13
v_call: TRBV2
cdr3_aa: ASKSDASTNYGYT

j_call: TRBJ2-5
clone_size: few
cdr3_length: 9
v_call: TRBV29-1
cdr3_aa: SSAVQETQY

j_call: TRBJ1-3
clone_size: -
cdr3_length: 14
v_call: TRBV5-1
cdr3_aa: ASSLLGALSGNTIY

j_call: TRBJ2-7
clone_size: -
cdr3_length: 16
v_call: TRBV15
cdr3_aa: ATSPRRPRRAGDDEQY

j_call: TRBJ2-5
clone_size: -
cdr3_length: 14
v_call: TRBV5-1
cdr3_aa: ASAPRLAGFQETQY

j_call: TRBJ2-1
clone_size: -
cdr3_length: 14
v_call: TRBV5-1
cdr3_aa: ASSLARTSGYNEQF

j_call: TRBJ2-7
clone_size: -
cdr3_length: 13
v_call: TRBV6-1
cdr3_aa: ASSVGGGGPFEQY

j_call: TRBJ2-3
clone_size: -
cdr3_length: 12
v_call: TRBV9
cdr3_aa: ASSGQGATDTQY